This T cell receptor (beta chain) was sequenced for a study of blood T cell repertoires in COVID-19 (dated by TCRdb to about 2020). Background on the whole study: The collaborator samples originated in the United States, Italy and Spain and spanned the acute and convalescent phases of COVID-19. Where available, HLA class I and class II types were taken from metadata supplied by the sample provider and were not determined by assay-based typing. The dataset comprised deeply sampled blood TCRbeta repertoires from subjects exposed to, actively infected with, or recovered from COVID-19. A de-identified subject ID, COVID-19 status, age in years and sex were almost always included in the sample metadata. The repertoires were made available in a free public database intended to serve as a resource for research on the immune response to SARS-CoV-2. The material from the prospective study consisted of cDNA or gDNA derived from T cells, B-cell-depleted T cells, or PBMCs. Samples were obtained from the ongoing ImmuneRACE study (first 160 participants) and from 1,254 subjects provided by 6 global collaborators.

The immunoSEQ Assay, a bias-controlled multiplex PCR, was used to amplify TCRbeta CDR3 regions from genomic DNA. Processing in the source paper ran as follows. Within the assay, amplification of reference gene primers was used to estimate how many nucleated cells each sample contained. Sequence reads were collapsed and filtered to measure the absolute abundance of every unique TCRbeta CDR3 rearrangement. For each sample, productive Simpson clonality was calculated as the square root of Simpson's diversity index across productive rearrangements. TCRdb holds this immuneACCESS table with in-frame rearrangements only. Some clones are missing; in checked studies, unresolved V genes explain under half, and the rest has no known cause. V and J calls plus clone size are reproduced from that table; the DNA served to infer D and trimming. The sample data list tens of thousands of clones, and around four fifths of these were observed just once. The ten largest clonotypes hold roughly 3.9% of the sample.

The full study reports these points: The quantity of clinical and demographic metadata differed by source and by participant and was supplied without curation.

The collaborating institutions used their own protocols to collect whole blood in K2EDTA tubes. For TCRbeta analysis, collaborators shipped samples in one of three forms: frozen whole blood, isolated PBMCs, or DNA extracted from either of those sample types. CDR1 and CDR2 are drawn from the germline V gene: ENHRY, SYGVKD. V is reduced by 10 bases and J by 1 base, leaving a spacing of 15 bases between them. The CDR3 runs 14 amino acids, cysteine and phenylalanine included. The DNA shown is the 42-base CDR3, in frame from base 1. Remarks on this clone: The antigen it recognizes is unknown. It has no much larger one-base neighbor in the sample; base qualities were not kept.

This clonotype was sampled from a man between 60 and 75 years old with acute or convalescent COVID-19. The source material was peripheral blood. The sequence links TRBV10-3 to TRBJ2-3; D gene: possibly TRBD1, on 5 matching bases. The bases read TGTGCCACCCGCCAGGGATTGGGCACAGATACGCAGTATTTT. Translated, it reads CATRQGLGTDTQYF.